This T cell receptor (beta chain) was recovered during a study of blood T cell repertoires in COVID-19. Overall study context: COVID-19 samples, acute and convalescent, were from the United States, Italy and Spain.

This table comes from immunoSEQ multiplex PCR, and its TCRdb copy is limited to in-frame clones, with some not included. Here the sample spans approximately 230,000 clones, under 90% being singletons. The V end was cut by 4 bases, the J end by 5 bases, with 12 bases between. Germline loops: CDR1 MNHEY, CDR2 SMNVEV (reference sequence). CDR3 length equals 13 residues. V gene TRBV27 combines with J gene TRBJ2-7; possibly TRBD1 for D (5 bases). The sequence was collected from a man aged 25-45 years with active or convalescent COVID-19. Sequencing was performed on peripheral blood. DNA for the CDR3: TGTGCCAGCAGTTCCCATGGGGCAGACGAGCAGTACTTC. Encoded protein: CASSSHGADEQYF.